The rows below give T cell receptor beta chains drawn from one sample of a study of siplizumab effects on memory and regulatory T cells. Repertoires were generated with immunoSEQ multiplex PCR, while TCRdb's copy carries only in-frame clones and drops some. The table lists about 100,000 clones, about 94% of them singletons. The sequencing sample was made of Tregs sorted from blood. These receptors were obtained from a human donor in good health. Both conserved end residues are trimmed from each CDR3. The order of the fields is CDR3 protein, V gene, J gene.

ASSVALGLGLDNEQY	TRBV9	TRBJ2-7
SARDGGRGF	TRBV20-1	TRBJ2-1
ASSQRTSGLETQY	TRBV14	TRBJ2-5
ASSQDRSLGDTQY	TRBV4-1	TRBJ2-3
ASGGRGPGELF	TRBV12-5	TRBJ2-2
ASSEPSRDGANVLT	TRBV2	TRBJ2-6
ASSFFQANTGELF	TRBV5-8	TRBJ2-2
ASSRSTQETQY	TRBV6-5	TRBJ2-5
ASSRIRGQQYEQY	TRBV4-3	TRBJ2-7
ASSAAGLPAYEQY	TRBV2	TRBJ2-7
AIKRTESGTEAF	TRBV10-3	TRBJ1-1
ASSVKGSVTEAF	TRBV9	TRBJ1-1
ASSFSILRDTEAF	TRBV5-1	TRBJ1-1
ASSFKRAPGSANYGYT	TRBV5-5	TRBJ1-2
ASSFTGPGYT	TRBV11-1	TRBJ1-2
SAPGRNTIY	TRBV20-1	TRBJ1-3
ASSPPAKETQY	TRBV18	TRBJ2-5
ASSPKSGNQPQH	TRBV18	TRBJ1-5
ASSYGLAGAGEQY	TRBV6-5	TRBJ2-7
AISESSRGRLYNEQF	TRBV10-3	TRBJ2-1
ASSRGTVYGYT	TRBV7-9	TRBJ1-2
ASSISRGGGNTGELF	TRBV19	TRBJ2-2
ASRALNEQF	TRBV14	TRBJ2-1
ASSVGVGALAYGYT	TRBV9	TRBJ1-2
ASSLTGRRNTEAF	TRBV5-4	TRBJ1-1
ASSSPTYEQY	TRBV6-5	TRBJ2-7
ASSLGWVGETQY	TRBV9	TRBJ2-5
ASSLQGAMTGYT	TRBV5-4	TRBJ1-2
ASKEGGRGRGYT	TRBV27	TRBJ1-2
ASSMDGNYGYT	TRBV2	TRBJ1-2
ASSEDRGRNSPLH	TRBV25-1	TRBJ1-6
ASSLMGGTEAF	TRBV7-8	TRBJ1-1
ASSSLLSGGVHEQY	TRBV27	TRBJ2-7
ASSWFTSGRASDTQY	TRBV5-1	TRBJ2-3
ASSPLMRNEQF	TRBV18	TRBJ2-1
ASSIVSGYTEAF	TRBV19	TRBJ1-1
ASSEVQGIGPQH	TRBV6-5	TRBJ1-5
ASSRAPPGGVADTQY	TRBV11-2	TRBJ2-3
ASSADRGRNEQF	TRBV6-1	TRBJ2-1
ASSLGPSWTDNYEQY	TRBV7-9	TRBJ2-7
ASSNLAGGPKTQY	TRBV6-5	TRBJ2-5
ASSKAGTGGYEQY	TRBV13	TRBJ2-7
ASSQQGAGYT	TRBV27	TRBJ1-2
ASSITMNTEAF	TRBV9	TRBJ1-1
ASSQVLLAGDYEQY	TRBV4-1	TRBJ2-7
ASNKDRGYDEQY	TRBV5-1	TRBJ2-7
ASSFRTGWDEQF	TRBV27	TRBJ2-1
ASSGATSGGRFNYNEQF	TRBV5-1	TRBJ2-1
ASSIDRIYEQY	TRBV19	TRBJ2-7
ASSLGAVLETQY	TRBV5-1	TRBJ2-5
ASSRGGRSSYEQY	TRBV14	TRBJ2-7
ASSLGPPGEQY	TRBV5-6	TRBJ2-7
ASSRGTDYGYT	TRBV4-1	TRBJ1-2
ASRPRGARNQPQH	TRBV6-5	TRBJ1-5
ASSLFGTAYGYT	TRBV28	TRBJ1-2
ASSRPGTGNYGYT	TRBV18	TRBJ1-2
ASSLMAYEQY	TRBV5-6	TRBJ2-7
ASSFPGRRNTEAF	TRBV5-6	TRBJ1-1
ASSGTTSSYNEQF	TRBV9	TRBJ2-1